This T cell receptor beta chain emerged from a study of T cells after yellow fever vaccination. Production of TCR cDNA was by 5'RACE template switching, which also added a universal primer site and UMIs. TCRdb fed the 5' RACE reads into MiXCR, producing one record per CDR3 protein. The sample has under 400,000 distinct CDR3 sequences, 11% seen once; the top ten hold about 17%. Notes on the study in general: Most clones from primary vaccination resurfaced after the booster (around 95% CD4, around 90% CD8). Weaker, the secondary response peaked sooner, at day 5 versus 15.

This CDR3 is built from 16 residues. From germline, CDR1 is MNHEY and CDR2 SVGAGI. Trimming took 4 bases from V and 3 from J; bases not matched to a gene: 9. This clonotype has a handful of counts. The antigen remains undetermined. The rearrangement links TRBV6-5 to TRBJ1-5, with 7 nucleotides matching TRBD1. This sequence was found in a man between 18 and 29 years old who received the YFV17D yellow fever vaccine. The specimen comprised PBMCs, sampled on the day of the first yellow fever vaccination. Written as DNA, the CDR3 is TGTGCCAGCAGTTCCCCCGGGGACAGAGACAATCAGCCCCAGCATTTT. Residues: CASSSPGDRDNQPQHF.